The 28 T cell receptor beta chains in this list originate from one sample, sequenced in a study of early T cells in non-severe SARS-CoV-2 infection. TCRdb itself ran the 5' RACE reads through MiXCR, one entry per CDR3 protein. The table records some 70,000 distinct CDR3 sequences, roughly an eighth of them present only once. Input material: whole blood. The receptor source for this set is an adult who was a healthcare worker with PCR-confirmed SARS-CoV-2 infection or an uninfected control (not recorded which).

This clonotype came up a few times. The J gene is TRBJ2-7, the V gene TRBV6-6; TRBD2 aligns across 10 bases. Germline V gene lookup returns CDR1 MNHNY and CDR2 SVGAGI (reference sequence). There are 15 residues in the CDR3. V trimming: 4 bases; J trimming: 4 bases; junction bases outside the gene matches: 7. The CDR3 here is CASSSSSGSAYEQYF. The CDR3 region has the DNA TGTGCCAGCAGTTCTTCTAGCGGGAGTGCGTACGAGCAGTACTTC.

On this clonotype itself: A much larger clone lies one base from this, so it may be a read error. The rearrangement links TRBV20-1 to TRBJ2-1; 15 bases map to TRBD2. Germline V gene sequence: CDR1 DFQATT, CDR2 SNEGSKA (reference sequence). The CDR3 spans 15 residues. The DNA of the CDR3 is TGCGGTGCTGACCCCGGGACTAGCGGGAGGTTTGAGCAGTTCTTC. Residues: CGADPGTSGRFEQFF.

Within the sample, this clonotype is medium-sized. This chain links TRBV12-5 with TRBJ2-1; D remains ambiguous. The CDR3 has 16 residues. The germline V and J ends were trimmed by 6 bases and 2 bases, with 17 bases remaining between them. Germline V gene lookup returns CDR1 LGHNT and CDR2 FRNRAP. CDR3 amino acids: CASGRGPRAAYNEQFF. The DNA for the CDR3 is TGTGCTAGTGGCCGTGGGCCCCGGGCAGCCTACAATGAGCAGTTCTTC. The whole variable domain, remainder taken from reference TRBV12-5 and TRBJ2-1, is DARVTQTPRHKVTEMGQEVTMRCQPILGHNTVFWYRQTMMQGLELLAYFRNRAPLDDSGMPKDRFSAEMPDATLATLKIQPSEPRDSAVYFCASGRGPRAAYNEQFFGPGTRLTVL.

Concerning this clonotype: A much bigger clone sits one base away, suggesting this may be a read error. The chain has TRBV7-9 and TRBJ2-1, with 10 bases fitting TRBD2. Looked up from germline, CDR1 is SEHNR and CDR2 is FQNEAQ (reference sequence). This CDR3 has 16 residues. CDR3 sequence (DNA): TGTGCCAGCAGCCATACCGGGACTAGCGTATACAATGAGAAGTTCTTC. Translation gives CASSHTGTSVYNEKFF. The complete variable domain, with remaining parts taken from reference TRBV7-9 and TRBJ2-1, reads DTGVSQNPRHKITKRGQNVTFRCDPISEHNRLYWYRQTLGQGPEFLTYFQNEAQLEKSRLLSDRFSAERPKGSFSTLEIQRTEQGDSAMYLCASSHTGTSVYNEKFFGPGTRLTVL.

V is TRBV5-4 and J is TRBJ2-6; D is perhaps TRBD1 (5 bases). Between the trimmed V and J ends, which lost 0 bases and 3 bases, there was a span of 7 bases. The V gene's germline CDR1 is SGHNT and CDR2 YYREEE (reference sequence). The length of the CDR3 is 15 residues. The CDR3 here is CASSLVGVGANVLTF. CDR3 DNA sequence: TGTGCCAGCAGCTTGGTAGGGGTTGGGGCCAACGTCCTGACTTTC.

J is TRBJ2-1 and V is TRBV7-3, with TRBD2 matching 10 bases. V was pared by 2 bases and J by 9 bases, with 7 bases of the junction left unmatched. This CDR3 spans 15 amino acids. The germline CDR1 and CDR2 sequences are SGHTA and FQGTGA. DNA of the CDR3: TGTGCCAGCAGCTTACTAGGACTAGCGGCGGGTGAGCAGTTCTTC. Its translation is CASSLLGLAAGEQFF.

By sample share, this clonotype is medium-sized. The gene calls are TRBV11-2 and TRBJ2-1; 10 bases match TRBD2. Germline CDR1 reads SGHAT; CDR2 reads FQNNGV. This CDR3 comprises 15 residues. Trimming took 5 bases from V and 9 from J; bases not matched to a gene: 10. DNA for the CDR3: TGTGCCAGCAGCCTAGGACTAGCGGTCCTTGGTGAGCAGTTCTTC. Amino acids: CASSLGLAVLGEQFF.

The J gene is TRBJ2-1, the V gene TRBV18, with 7 nucleotides matching TRBD2. The CDR3 spans 15 residues. In germline, CDR1 is KGHSH, CDR2 LQKENI. V was pared by 0 bases and J by 1 base, with 0 bases of the junction left unmatched. The CDR3 here is CASSPPGGSYNEQFF. As DNA, the CDR3 is TGTGCCAGCTCACCACCGGGAGGGTCCTACAATGAGCAGTTCTTC.

This clonotype occurred many times. V usage is TRBV29-1 and J usage is TRBJ2-2, with D maybe TRBD1 (6 bases). V was trimmed by 4 bases and J by 5 bases, leaving 11 bases between them. CDR3 length: 13 amino acids. Germline V gene data show CDR1 as SQVTM and CDR2 as ANQGSEA. The CDR3 nucleotides are TGCAGCGTTGGGCAGGGGTGGACCGGGGAGCTGTTTTTT. It specifies CSVGQGWTGELFF.

This clonotype was detected a few times. The chain has TRBV5-1 and TRBJ2-1; no definite D call. The germline V and J ends were trimmed by 4 bases and 5 bases, with 4 bases remaining between them. Germline assignment: CDR1 SGHRS and CDR2 YFSETQ. The CDR3 covers 11 residues. The CDR3 DNA follows: TGCGCCAGCAGCCCAGACAATGAGCAGTTCTTC. Protein: CASSPDNEQFF.

This clonotype was found a few times. This chain uses TRBV19 with TRBJ2-3, with TRBD2 as a possible D gene (6 bases). The germline gives CDR1 LNHDA, CDR2 SQIVND (reference sequence). V lost 3 bases and J lost 6, with 13 bases in between. The CDR3 has 14 residues. CDR3 nucleotides: TGTGCCAGTAGTATCACGGGAGCTCTTGATACGCAGTATTTT. This sequence encodes CASSITGALDTQYF. The full variable domain, rest sourced from reference TRBV19 and TRBJ2-3, is DGGITQSPKYLFRKEGQNVTLSCEQNLNHDAMYWYRQDPGQGLRLIYYSQIVNDFQKGDIAEGYSVSREKKESFPLTVTSAQKNPTAFYLCASSITGALDTQYFGPGTRLTVL.

This clonotype occurred many times. The chain carries TRBV7-2 and TRBJ1-1; TRBD1 is a possible D gene (6 bases). This CDR3 comprises 14 residues. Trimming took 2 bases from V and 6 from J, leaving 13 bases between them. Per germline, CDR1 SGHTA and CDR2 FQGNSA. The CDR3 DNA reads TGTGCCAGCAGCTTACAGGGGCGAACGGCTGAAGCTTTCTTT. Its protein product is CASSLQGRTAEAFF.

This clonotype was detected many times. This chain uses TRBV7-8 with TRBJ2-7, with D perhaps assigned TRBD1 or TRBD2 (5 bases each). The CDR3 is 15 residues long. The V end lost 3 bases, the J end lost 7 bases, and 19 bases lay between the germline ends. The germline gives CDR1 SGHVS, CDR2 FQNEAQ. CDR3 DNA sequence: TGTGCCAGCAGCTTTAGGGGACCAGTTAACCCAGAGCAGTACTTC. Translating gives CASSFRGPVNPEQYF.

This clonotype was seen a single time. At one boundary the junction diverges from the germline segment, which might be a read error. The chain is built from TRBV7-6 and TRBJ2-3; TRBD2 matches at 8 bases. Germline CDR1 and CDR2: SGHVS and FNYEAQ. This CDR3 has 15 residues. Here the CDR3 reads CVSSSLAGPTDTQYF. The CDR3 DNA follows: TGTGTCAGCAGCTCCTTAGCGGGACCCACAGATACGCAGTATTTT.

The CDR3 region has the DNA TGTGCCAGCAGCGGACAGCTTGGAAAGACCCAGTACTTC. Its protein product is CASSGQLGKTQYF. The chain has TRBV12-3 or TRBV12-4 and TRBJ2-5; maybe TRBD1 (6 bases). The CDR3 extends over 13 amino acids. V was shortened by 6 bases and J by 6 bases, with 14 bases between the two germline ends.

This clonotype was found many times. The chain links TRBV7-2 to TRBJ1-1, with D hard to call. The V gene lost 1 base and the J gene lost 0 bases, with 9 bases spanning the gap. The CDR3 covers 15 residues. The germline V gene has CDR1 SGHTA and CDR2 FQGNSA. CDR3 in amino acids: CASSLESLLNTEAFF. As DNA, the CDR3 is TGTGCCAGCAGCTTAGAATCACTTTTGAACACTGAAGCTTTCTTT.

This clonotype was seen at least ten times. The chain carries TRBV12-3 or TRBV12-4 and TRBJ1-2; the D gene is possibly TRBD1 (6 bases). The CDR3 sequence is 15 residues long. The V gene lost 2 bases and the J gene lost 7 bases, with 17 bases spanning the gap. The CDR3 DNA is TGTGCCAGCAGTTTATACCCGGGGGCGCAGTTTGGCTACACCTTC. This codes for CASSLYPGAQFGYTF.

The chain combines TRBV5-1 with TRBJ2-7; D is perhaps TRBD1 or TRBD2 (7 bases each). The CDR3 has 15 amino acids. V dropped 1 base and J dropped 1 base, with 12 bases sitting between them. Germline CDR1 and CDR2: SGHRS and YFSETQ. Here the CDR3 DNA reads TGCGCCAGCAGCTTGCGGGGGGACAGTTCCTACGAGCAGTACTTC. It yields the protein CASSLRGDSSYEQYF.

This clonotype was detected many times. The genes are TRBV3-1 and TRBJ1-1; D uncertain. Germline CDR1 reads LGHDT; CDR2 reads YNNKEL (reference sequence). This CDR3 comprises 13 residues. The ends were cut back, 5 bases at V and 10 bases at J, with 17 bases in the middle. CDR3 amino acids: CASSFSSDNRAFF. The CDR3 DNA follows: TGTGCCAGCAGCTTCTCGTCGGATAATAGAGCTTTCTTT.

In this sample, this clonotype turned up a few times. V and J are TRBV28 and TRBJ2-5, with 8 bases that match TRBD2. CDR1 is MDHEN and CDR2 is SYDVKM in the germline V gene. J was trimmed by 2 bases and V by 3 bases; bases with no gene match: 5. The CDR3 runs to 15 residues. DNA for the CDR3: TGTGCCAGCAGTTTTACTAGCGGAGTACAAGAGACCCAGTACTTC. As protein: CASSFTSGVQETQYF.

This clonotype was observed at least ten times. The chain carries TRBV28 and TRBJ1-2; the D gene is possibly TRBD1 (6 bases). Deletions cut 5 bases from V and 5 bases from J, with 24 bases between. The CDR3 has 17 amino acids. Germline-derived CDR1 and CDR2 are MDHEN and SYDVKM. CDR3 loop: CASSQGGQTTPHYGYTF. DNA of the CDR3: TGTGCCAGCAGTCAGGGAGGACAGACAACGCCCCATTATGGCTACACCTTC.

The chain has TRBV3-1 and TRBJ1-3; possibly TRBD1 for D (5 bases). This CDR3 region has 16 residues. Germline V gives CDR1 LGHDT, CDR2 YNNKEL (reference sequence). The V and J ends lost 4 bases and 4 bases respectively, with 17 bases between them. In DNA, the CDR3 is TGTGCCAGCAGCCCGCCGGGGGAGGGGAGAGGAAACACCATATATTTT. Encoded protein: CASSPPGEGRGNTIYF.

This clonotype was seen a handful of times. The chain has TRBV27 and TRBJ2-1; TRBD1 agrees at 9 bases. Germline V gene lookup returns CDR1 MNHEY and CDR2 SMNVEV (reference sequence). The CDR3 spans 16 residues. Trimming at V came to 2 bases and at J to 3 bases, leaving 5 bases not matched to a gene. CDR3 amino acids: CASSLRGQGFYNEQFF. CDR3 nucleotide sequence: TGTGCCAGCAGTTTAAGGGGACAGGGTTTCTACAATGAGCAGTTCTTC.

This rearrangement joins TRBV28 to TRBJ2-3, with D possibly being TRBD2 (6 bases). V lost 8 bases to trimming and J lost 6 bases, with 24 bases between them. This CDR3 spans 16 amino acids. Germline loops: CDR1 MDHEN, CDR2 SYDVKM. The CDR3 region has the DNA TGTGCCAGCGGAACCGTTGGGACTTCTCGGAGGGATACGCAGTATTTT. It is translated as CASGTVGTSRRDTQYF.

V gene TRBV5-1 combines with J gene TRBJ2-3, with TRBD2 as a possible D gene (7 bases). V shed 0 bases and J shed 6 bases, with 14 bases lying between them. CDR3 size: 15 residues. Germline V gene lookup returns CDR1 SGHRS and CDR2 YFSETQ. The chain's CDR3 is CASSLVGGGMDTQYF. CDR3 nucleotides: TGCGCCAGCAGCTTGGTCGGCGGGGGCATGGATACGCAGTATTTT.

This clonotype was detected once. The gene calls are TRBV28 and TRBJ2-6; tentatively, D is TRBD2 (6 bases). From germline, CDR1 is MDHEN and CDR2 SYDVKM. Trimming pared 1 base from V and 2 bases from J, leaving 6 bases between. This CDR3 spans 15 amino acids. CDR3 amino acids: CASSLSGAGANVLTF. Written as DNA, the CDR3 is TGTGCCAGCAGTTTATCGGGGGCTGGGGCCAACGTCCTGACTTTC. Full variable domain (missing parts from reference TRBV28 and TRBJ2-6): DVKVTQSSRYLVKRTGEKVFLECVQDMDHENMFWYRQDPGLGLRLIYFSYDVKMKEKGDIPEGYSVSREKKERFSLILESASTNQTSMYLCASSLSGAGANVLTFGAGSRLTVL.

This chain connects TRBV20-1 to TRBJ2-3, with D perhaps TRBD1 or TRBD2 (5 bases each). Germline V gene data show CDR1 as DFQATT and CDR2 as SNEGSKA (reference sequence). Trimming left V 6 bases short and J 0 bases short, with 16 bases between. CDR3 length: 15 amino acids. This CDR3 is CSALRDGSSTDTQYF. The CDR3 bases are TGCAGTGCCCTACGGGACGGATCTAGCACAGATACGCAGTATTTT.

The rearrangement uses TRBV7-2 and TRBJ1-6, with D possibly being TRBD1 (6 bases). V gave up 1 base and J gave up 9 bases, with 13 bases separating them. The CDR3 sequence is 15 residues long. Germline V gene lookup returns CDR1 SGHTA and CDR2 FQGNSA. CDR3 bases: TGTGCCAGCAGCTTAGTAGGGGGGCAGGGTTCACCCCTCCACTTT. It codes for CASSLVGGQGSPLHF. The variable domain in full, completed from reference TRBV7-2 and TRBJ1-6, reads GAGVSQSPSNKVTEKGKDVELRCDPISGHTALYWYRQSLGQGLEFLIYFQGNSAPDKSGLPSDRFSAERTGGSVSTLTIQRTQQEDSAVYLCASSLVGGQGSPLHFGNGTRLTVT.